This passage covers 11 T cell receptor beta chains from one sample sequenced in a study of T cell responses to AZD1222 COVID-19 vaccine. Libraries were prepared by immunoSEQ multiplex PCR; TCRdb keeps only in-frame clonotypes and omits some of them. The sample has around 140,000 clones; about nine tenths are singletons. Sequenced here: peripheral blood, sampled on day 0 of AZD1222 vaccination. The source of these receptors is an adult in good health.

This chain links TRBV5-4 with TRBJ2-7; weak D call: TRBD2 (7 bases). Trimming removed 3 bases from V and 0 bases from J, with 13 bases in between. This CDR3 is built from 15 residues. Per germline, CDR1 SGHNT and CDR2 YYREEE (reference sequence). Here the CDR3 DNA reads TGTGCCAGCAGCTGGGGGGGGACATCCTCCTACGAGCAGTACTTC. Translation: CASSWGGTSSYEQYF.

This chain links TRBV18 with TRBJ1-3, with unresolved D. Germline CDR1 is KGHSH and CDR2 is LQKENI. The CDR3 extends over 14 amino acids. Trimming cost V 0 bases and J 9 bases, with 12 bases left between them. The CDR3 protein is CASSPPTLLSTIYF. Written as DNA, the CDR3 is TGTGCCAGCTCACCACCTACCCTGCTCTCCACCATATATTTT.

A few counts support this clone. Within the sample, other DNA sequences also encode this same CDR3. The chain is built from TRBV6-5 and TRBJ1-1; D is unresolved. V was trimmed by 9 bases and J by 1 base, leaving 12 bases between them. There are 13 residues in the CDR3. Looked up from germline, CDR1 is MNHEY and CDR2 is SVGAGI. The CDR3 coding sequence is TGTGCCAGTCCTAGCCGGGGGAACACTGAAGCTTTCTTT. Protein product: CASPSRGNTEAFF.

The rearrangement uses TRBV9 and TRBJ2-2; D not certain. V was cut by 1 base and J by 3 bases, with 7 bases left in between. This CDR3 has 14 residues. Germline-derived CDR1 and CDR2 are SGDLS and YYNGEE. The CDR3 nucleotides read TGTGCCAGCAGCGTAACAGTCGACACCGGGGAGCTGTTTTTT. Amino acid sequence: CASSVTVDTGELFF.

The table lists this clone with a count of one. The chain recombines TRBV25-1 with TRBJ1-2, with D maybe TRBD1 (6 bases). CDR1 is MGHDK and CDR2 is SYGVNS in the germline V gene. This CDR3 contains 12 residues. Trimming shortened V by 3 bases and J by 8 bases, and 10 bases separated the two germline ends. CDR3 residues: CASSERGLGYTF. Written as DNA, the CDR3 is TGTGCCAGCAGTGAGCGGGGGCTAGGCTACACCTTC.

The rearrangement uses TRBV29-1 and TRBJ2-3; D not resolved. In germline, CDR1 is SQVTM, CDR2 ANQGSEA. There are 11 residues in the CDR3. V was trimmed by 7 bases and J by 0 bases, leaving 5 bases between them. CDR3 in DNA: TGCAGCGCTTTTAGCACAGATACGCAGTATTTT. It specifies CSAFSTDTQYF.

V gene TRBV6-5 combines with J gene TRBJ1-1; a weak D match, TRBD1 (5 bases). CDR1 and CDR2 from the germline V gene are MNHEY and SVGAGI. There are 12 residues in the CDR3. Trimming stripped 8 bases from V and 3 bases from J, with 10 bases between. The CDR3 reads CASLGGDTEAFF. CDR3 nucleotide sequence: TGTGCCAGCTTAGGAGGGGACACTGAAGCTTTCTTT.

This clone showed up just a few times. This chain connects TRBV6-5 to TRBJ2-3; D gene uncertain. V was shortened by 2 bases and J by 2 bases, with 8 bases between the two germline ends. The CDR3 runs to 14 residues. CDR1 and CDR2 (germline): MNHEY, SVGAGI. The CDR3 reads CASSYKASTDTQYF. The CDR3 DNA reads as TGTGCCAGCAGTTACAAAGCGTCCACAGATACGCAGTATTTT.

V is TRBV25-1 and J is TRBJ1-1, with no clear D. This CDR3 is built from 13 residues. Germline V gene sequence: CDR1 MGHDK, CDR2 SYGVNS. The V end was cut by 3 bases, the J end by 3 bases, with 8 bases between. This CDR3 is CASSDSTDTEAFF. In nucleotides, the CDR3 is TGTGCCAGCAGTGATAGCACAGACACTGAAGCTTTCTTT.

J is TRBJ1-1 and V is TRBV2; tentative D call: TRBD1 (6 bases). Germline CDR1 and CDR2: SNHLY and FYNNEI. V lost 8 bases and J 0 bases, leaving 10 bases between the germline ends. CDR3 length equals 13 residues. CDR3 DNA sequence: TGTGCCAGCCTACAGGGCATGAACACTGAAGCTTTCTTT. This encodes CASLQGMNTEAFF.

The V gene is TRBV7-2, the J gene TRBJ1-1, with D unclear. This CDR3 contains 15 residues. The ends were cut back, 0 bases at V and 0 bases at J, with 8 bases in the middle. Germline V CDR1 and CDR2: SGHTA, FQGNSA. CDR3 bases: TGTGCCAGCAGCTTAGCTACTGTAATGAACACTGAAGCTTTCTTT. Its translation: CASSLATVMNTEAFF.